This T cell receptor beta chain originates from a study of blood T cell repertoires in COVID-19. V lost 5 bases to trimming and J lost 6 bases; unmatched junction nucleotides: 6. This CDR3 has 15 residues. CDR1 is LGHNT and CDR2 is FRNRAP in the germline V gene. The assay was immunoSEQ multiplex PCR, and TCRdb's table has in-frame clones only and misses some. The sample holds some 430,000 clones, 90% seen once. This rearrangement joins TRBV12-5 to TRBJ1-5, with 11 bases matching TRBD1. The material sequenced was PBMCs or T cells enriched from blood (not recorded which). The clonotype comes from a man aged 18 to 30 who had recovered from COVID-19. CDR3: CASGLGDRGFQPQHF. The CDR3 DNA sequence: TGTGCTAGTGGTCTCGGGGACAGGGGGTTTCAGCCCCAGCATTTT.